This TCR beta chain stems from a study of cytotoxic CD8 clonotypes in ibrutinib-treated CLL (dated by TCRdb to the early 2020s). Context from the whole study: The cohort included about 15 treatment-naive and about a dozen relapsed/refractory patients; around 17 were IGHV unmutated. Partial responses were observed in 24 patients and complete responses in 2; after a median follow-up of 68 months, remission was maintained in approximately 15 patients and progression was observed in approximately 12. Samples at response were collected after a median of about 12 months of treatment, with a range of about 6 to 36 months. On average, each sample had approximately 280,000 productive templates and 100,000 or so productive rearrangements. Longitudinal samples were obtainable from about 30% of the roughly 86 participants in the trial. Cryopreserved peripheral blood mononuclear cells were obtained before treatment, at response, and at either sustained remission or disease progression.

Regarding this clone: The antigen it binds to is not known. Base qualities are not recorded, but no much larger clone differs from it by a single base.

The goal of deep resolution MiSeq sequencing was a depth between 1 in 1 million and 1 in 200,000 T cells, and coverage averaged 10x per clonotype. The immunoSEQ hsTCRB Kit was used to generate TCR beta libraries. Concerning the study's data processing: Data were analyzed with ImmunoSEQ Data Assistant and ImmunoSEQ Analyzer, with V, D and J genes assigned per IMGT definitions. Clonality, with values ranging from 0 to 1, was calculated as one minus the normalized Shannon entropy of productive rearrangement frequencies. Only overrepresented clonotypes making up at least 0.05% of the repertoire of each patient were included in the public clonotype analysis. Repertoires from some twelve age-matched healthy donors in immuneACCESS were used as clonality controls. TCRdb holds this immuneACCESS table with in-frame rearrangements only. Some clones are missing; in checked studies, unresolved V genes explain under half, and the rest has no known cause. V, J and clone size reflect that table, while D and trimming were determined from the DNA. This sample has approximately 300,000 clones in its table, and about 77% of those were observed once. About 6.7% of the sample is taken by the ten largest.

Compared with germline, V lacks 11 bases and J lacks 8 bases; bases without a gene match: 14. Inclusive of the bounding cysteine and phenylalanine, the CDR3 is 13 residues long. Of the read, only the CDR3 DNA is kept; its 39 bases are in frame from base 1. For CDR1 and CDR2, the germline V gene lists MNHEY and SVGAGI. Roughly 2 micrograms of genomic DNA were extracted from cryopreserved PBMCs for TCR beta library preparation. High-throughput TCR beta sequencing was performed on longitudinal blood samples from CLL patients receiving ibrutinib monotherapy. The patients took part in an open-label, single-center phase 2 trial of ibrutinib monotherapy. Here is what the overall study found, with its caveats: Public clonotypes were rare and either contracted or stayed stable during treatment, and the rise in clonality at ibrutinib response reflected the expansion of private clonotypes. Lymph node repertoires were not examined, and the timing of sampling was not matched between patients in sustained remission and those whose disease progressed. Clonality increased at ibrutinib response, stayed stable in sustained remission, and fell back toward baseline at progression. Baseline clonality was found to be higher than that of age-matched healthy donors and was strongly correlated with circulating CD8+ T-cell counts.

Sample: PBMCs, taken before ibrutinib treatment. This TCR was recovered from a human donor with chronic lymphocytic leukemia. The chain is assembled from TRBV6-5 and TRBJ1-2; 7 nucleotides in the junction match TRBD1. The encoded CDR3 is CACRDSYMWGYTF. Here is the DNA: TGTGCCTGCCGGGACAGCTATATGTGGGGCTACACCTTC.